The 6 T cell receptor beta chains presented below share a single source sample, sequenced in a study of CD8+ T cells in alopecia areata. RNA was isolated and reverse transcribed to cDNA, the sequencing template. The assay was immunoSEQ multiplex PCR, and TCRdb's table has in-frame clones only and misses some. The sample has roughly 75,000 clones, roughly 61% seen once. The source was CD8+ T cells sorted from blood, collected at week 0. Receptors originate from a human donor with alopecia areata.

V usage is TRBV27 and J usage is TRBJ2-6, with D possibly matching TRBD1 (5 bases). CDR3 length: 12 amino acids. The ends were cut back, 3 bases at V and 12 bases at J, with 9 bases in the middle. In germline, CDR1 is MNHEY, CDR2 SMNVEV (reference sequence). The CDR3 DNA reads TGTGCCAGCAGTTTTGTCCAGGGCGTCCTGACTTTC. Translation gives CASSFVQGVLTF.

This chain uses TRBV4-1 with TRBJ2-5; perhaps TRBD1 as D (6 bases). Germline CDR1 reads MGHRA; CDR2 reads YSYEKL. V lost 5 bases to trimming and J lost 2 bases, with 12 bases between them. The CDR3 length is 14 residues. CDR3 nucleotides: TGCGCCAGCAGCACCATAAGGGGGCAAGAGACCCAGTACTTC. Its translation: CASSTIRGQETQYF.

The chain combines TRBV5-1 with TRBJ1-3; D may be TRBD1 (5 bases). The CDR3 spans 15 residues. Germline V gene data show CDR1 as SGHRS and CDR2 as YFSETQ. The V end was cut by 0 bases, the J end by 4 bases, with 11 bases between. This CDR3 is CASSLAGESGNTIYF. For the CDR3, the DNA is TGCGCCAGCAGCTTGGCGGGGGAATCAGGAAACACCATATATTTT.

V gene TRBV5-1 combines with J gene TRBJ2-1; D unresolved. The CDR3 is 14 residues long. Per the germline V gene, CDR1 is SGHRS and CDR2 is YFSETQ. V was trimmed by 0 bases and J by 8 bases, leaving 12 bases between them. In DNA form, the CDR3 reads TGCGCCAGCAGCTTGGAAGCTAGTCATGATGAGCAGTTCTTC. Translated, it gives CASSLEASHDEQFF.

In DNA, the CDR3 is TGTGCCAGCAGTTCCGGGACAGGGGGGGGCTATGGCTACACCTTC. Residues: CASSSGTGGGYGYTF. J is TRBJ1-2 and V is TRBV27; 11 positions agree with TRBD1. In germline, CDR1 is MNHEY, CDR2 SMNVEV (reference sequence). CDR3 length equals 15 residues. The junction had 5 bases not matched to a gene; V was cut back by 4 bases and J by 4 bases.

This chain joins TRBV5-1 and TRBJ2-1; either TRBD1 or TRBD2 may supply D (6 bases each). V was cut by 4 bases and J by 8 bases, with 10 bases left in between. The CDR3 runs to 12 residues. From germline, CDR1 is SGHRS and CDR2 YFSETQ. CDR3 DNA sequence: TGCGCCAGCAGCCCGGGGGCGGATGAGCAGTTCTTC. Its translation: CASSPGADEQFF.